Sequencing of this T cell receptor beta chain was carried out in a study of shared clonotypes between healthy human individuals. Overall study context: With ages of 18 to 49, the donors were a couple of women and a few men.

Study results and limitations: Tissue TCR repertoires likely differ from these blood-only repertoires. A limitation of the genetic and exposure-history diversity represented arose from few donors.

Trimming took off 4 bases at V and 4 bases at J, with 12 bases between the two ends. Germline values: CDR1 SGHDT, CDR2 YYEEEE. The CDR3 spans 13 residues. Genomic DNA of every subset was divided equally among multiple immunoSEQ plates. The data were produced by immunoSEQ multiplex PCR, yet TCRdb's version contains in-frame clones alone and is incomplete. The profile shows about 490,000 clones, 60% to 85% of them singletons. A note on this clone: Its antigen is unidentified.

Sequenced input: PBMCs. J is TRBJ2-7 and V is TRBV5-6; D is tentatively TRBD1 or TRBD2 (6 bases each). This clonotype originated in a woman aged 40 to 49 in good health. Some clones in this sample may be carry-over from other donors' samples. The CDR3 DNA follows: TGTGCCAGCAGCCGGGGGCGTTGGTACGAGCAGTACTTC. This sequence encodes CASSRGRWYEQYF.